These 18 T cell receptor beta chains originate from one sample sequenced in a study of cytomegalovirus exposure and HLA in healthy donors. The PCR contained 60 Vbeta and 13 Jbeta primers. The repertoire was sequenced with immunoSEQ multiplex PCR; TCRdb's copy has only in-frame clones and lacks some. This sample carries 140,000 to 150,000 clones, around 79% of them seen once, and the ten largest clones take 6.5% to 8%. Source material: PBMCs. The receptors were sampled from a woman aged 35 to 49 in good health and CMV-seropositive.

In nucleotides, the CDR3 is TGTGCCAGCAGCACGACAGGGTTGGGTTCACCCCTCCACTTT. Translating it yields CASSTTGLGSPLHF. J is TRBJ1-6 and V is TRBV4-2; TRBD1 matches at 7 bases. CDR1 is LGHNA and CDR2 is YNFKEQ in the germline V gene. The V segment lost 5 bases and the J segment 9 bases; nucleotides outside the gene matches: 7. The CDR3 contains 14 residues.

J is TRBJ2-5 and V is TRBV9; perhaps TRBD1 as D (7 bases). The germline CDR1 and CDR2 sequences are SGDLS and YYNGEE. The CDR3 spans 15 residues. Trimming removed 1 base from V and 5 bases from J, with 15 bases in between. This CDR3 is CASSVLPQGGETQYF. In DNA, the CDR3 is TGTGCCAGCAGCGTACTACCGCAGGGGGGCGAGACCCAGTACTTC.

This clone turned up a few times. V is TRBV27 and J is TRBJ1-6; the D is unclear. Trimming took off 3 bases at V and 0 bases at J, with 9 bases between the two ends. The germline V gene encodes CDR1 MNHEY and CDR2 SMNVEV (reference sequence). This CDR3 contains 16 residues. In DNA, the CDR3 is TGTGCCAGCAGTTTTGATAGCAGCTCCTATAATTCACCCCTCCACTTT. As protein: CASSFDSSSYNSPLHF.

The V gene is TRBV7-9, the J gene TRBJ2-3; 9 positions agree with TRBD2. With 5 bases clipped from V and 8 bases from J, the junction kept 14 bases outside the gene matches. The length of the CDR3 is 16 residues. Germline CDR1 SEHNR, CDR2 FQNEAQ (reference sequence). The CDR3 sequence is CASSPRGSGGTPTQYF. The CDR3 DNA sequence: TGTGCCAGCAGCCCGAGGGGAAGCGGGGGGACACCTACGCAGTATTTT.

The chain has TRBV11-2 and TRBJ1-2; tentative D call: TRBD1 (6 bases). Per the germline V gene, CDR1 is SGHAT and CDR2 is FQNNGV. With 5 bases removed from V and 8 bases from J, the gap between germline ends came to 18 bases. The length of the CDR3 is 14 residues. The CDR3: CASSPLQGGGGYTF. CDR3 bases: TGTGCCAGCAGCCCCTTACAGGGCGGAGGCGGCTACACCTTC.

The chain uses TRBV10-2 and TRBJ1-2; D possibly corresponds to TRBD1 (6 bases). The CDR3 contains 17 residues. Per germline, CDR1 WSHSY and CDR2 SAAADI. The V end lost 6 bases, the J end lost 2 bases, and 22 bases lay between the germline ends. As DNA, the CDR3 is TGCGCCAGCAGAGGGGGTCGGGGGGGAGATTGGAACTATGGCTACACCTTC. Its translation: CASRGGRGGDWNYGYTF.

CDR3 region: CASEGNTGNTIYF. CDR3 in DNA: TGTGCCAGCGAGGGAAACACTGGAAACACCATATATTTT. The chain carries TRBV5-5 and TRBJ1-3; D is undetermined. The V gene's germline CDR1 is SGHKS and CDR2 YYEKEE (reference sequence). The CDR3 consists of 13 residues. Trimming took 7 bases from V and 2 from J, leaving 10 bases between them.

The chain couples TRBV6-1 to TRBJ1-1, with TRBD1 as a possible D gene (6 bases). CDR1 is MNHNS and CDR2 is SASEGT in the germline V gene. With 3 bases removed from V and 8 bases from J, the gap between germline ends came to 16 bases. This CDR3 contains 14 residues. DNA for the CDR3: TGTGCCAGCAGTGAGAGGGGGAGAGAGACCGAAGCTTTCTTT. Its protein is CASSERGRETEAFF.

The chain joins TRBV27 to TRBJ1-4; 8 bases are a match to TRBD1. The germline gives CDR1 MNHEY, CDR2 SMNVEV (reference sequence). There are 15 residues in the CDR3. After removal of 5 bases from V and 3 bases from J, the junction contained 5 bases not matched to a gene. The DNA for the CDR3 is TGTGCCAGCAGTACGGACAGGGCCTCTAATGAAAAACTGTTTTTT. Translated, it gives CASSTDRASNEKLFF. Looking up the rest from reference TRBV27 and TRBJ1-4 gives the full variable domain: EAQVTQNPRYLITVTGKKLTVTCSQNMNHEYMSWYRQDPGLGLRQIYYSMNVEVTDKGDVPEGYKVSRKEKRNFPLILESPSPNQTSLYFCASSTDRASNEKLFFGSGTQLSVL.

V is TRBV19 and J is TRBJ2-7; D may be TRBD2 (6 bases). The V end was cut by 3 bases, the J end by 7 bases, with 16 bases between. Germline V CDR1 and CDR2: LNHDA, SQIVND (reference sequence). This CDR3 spans 14 amino acids. The CDR3 nucleotides read TGTGCCAGTAGTATGGGACTGGGGTTTCGTGAGCAGTACTTC. Amino acids: CASSMGLGFREQYF.

V gene TRBV5-4 combines with J gene TRBJ1-1; D might be TRBD1 (5 bases). V was pared by 4 bases and J by 1 base, with 17 bases between. The CDR3 extends over 16 amino acids. Germline V CDR1 and CDR2: SGHNT, YYREEE (reference sequence). In DNA form, the CDR3 reads TGTGCCAGCAGCAGGGACTTAGGACTGGGGAACACTGAAGCTTTCTTT. This encodes CASSRDLGLGNTEAFF.

This clone occurred once. The chain carries TRBV5-1 and TRBJ2-3, with no clear D. The germline V and J ends were trimmed by 3 bases and 4 bases, with 12 bases remaining between them. The CDR3 length is 14 residues. Germline-derived CDR1 and CDR2 are SGHRS and YFSETQ. CDR3 in amino acids: CASSYPISPDTQYF. The CDR3, as DNA: TGCGCCAGCAGCTACCCTATCTCCCCAGATACGCAGTATTTT.

J is TRBJ2-3 and V is TRBV5-6; 13 bases align to TRBD2. This CDR3 is 16 amino acids long. With V trimmed by 4 bases and J by 3 bases, 5 bases remained unmatched. Germline V gives CDR1 SGHDT, CDR2 YYEEEE. The CDR3 loop reads CASSPTSGGITDTQYF. Here the CDR3 DNA reads TGTGCCAGCAGCCCGACTAGCGGGGGGATAACAGATACGCAGTATTTT.

This clone was counted between two and nine times. The J gene is TRBJ1-1, the V gene TRBV30; unclear D gene. Germline loops: CDR1 GTSNPN, CDR2 SVGIG (reference sequence). Trimming took 4 bases from V and 3 from J, leaving 15 bases between them. The CDR3 contains 14 residues. CDR3: CAWTDSPGDTEAFF. The CDR3 region has the DNA TGTGCCTGGACTGACTCCCCCGGGGACACTGAAGCTTTCTTT. The variable domain in full, completed from reference TRBV30 and TRBJ1-1, reads SQTIHQWPATLVQPVGSPLSLECTVEGTSNPNLYWYRQAAGRGLQLLFYSVGIGQISSEVPQNLSASRPQDRQFILSSKKLLLSDSGFYLCAWTDSPGDTEAFFGQGTRLTVV.

This clone was counted a single time. The chain carries TRBV5-1 and TRBJ2-2, with TRBD1 matching 7 bases. V lost 1 base to trimming and J lost 5 bases; unmatched junction nucleotides: 5. CDR3 size: 15 residues. Germline V lookup: CDR1 SGHRS, CDR2 YFSETQ. CDR3 region: CASSLTGAPTGELFF. The CDR3 region has the DNA TGCGCCAGCAGCTTGACAGGGGCCCCTACCGGGGAGCTGTTTTTT.

The genes are TRBV5-5 and TRBJ2-3; the D gene is possibly TRBD2 (6 bases). CDR1 is SGHKS and CDR2 is YYEKEE in the germline V gene (reference sequence). This CDR3 is built from 16 residues. V was trimmed by 6 bases and J by 5 bases, leaving 22 bases between them. The CDR3 DNA is TGTGCCAGCACCGAGTTCTCAGGCGCCGGGGGAGATACGCAGTATTTT. Its translation is CASTEFSGAGGDTQYF. Full variable domain (outside the CDR3, taken from reference TRBV5-5 and TRBJ2-3): DAGVTQSPTHLIKTRGQQVTLRCSPISGHKSVSWYQQVLGQGPQFIFQYYEKEERGRGNFPDRFSARQFPNYSSELNVNALLLGDSALYLCASTEFSGAGGDTQYFGPGTRLTVL.

The chain uses TRBV9 and TRBJ2-5, with 10 nucleotides matching TRBD2. This CDR3 is built from 15 residues. The trim removed 3 bases at V and 5 bases at J, leaving 7 bases unmatched. Germline lookup yields CDR1 SGDLS and CDR2 YYNGEE. The CDR3 DNA sequence: TGTGCCAGCAGCGGTAGCGGGGGGCCTTTGGAGACCCAGTACTTC. This translates into CASSGSGGPLETQYF.

The V and J genes are TRBV6-5 and TRBJ1-5; D uncertain. V dropped 8 bases and J dropped 0 bases, with 14 bases sitting between them. Germline CDR1 and CDR2: MNHEY and SVGAGI. This CDR3 comprises 15 residues. The DNA for the CDR3 is TGTGCCAGCGGGTTGTCGACGGGTAGCAATCAGCCCCAGCATTTT. It is translated as CASGLSTGSNQPQHF.